The 25 T cell receptor beta chains listed next were all sequenced from one sample in a study of post-analysis software for immune sequencing data. Unique molecular identifiers had been added to the TCR beta cDNA libraries. TCRdb itself ran the PCR reads through MiXCR, one entry per CDR3 protein. The sample lists around 150,000 distinct CDR3 sequences, about 36% occurring once. The specimen was blood, collected after autologous hematopoietic stem cell transplantation. These receptor sequences come from a girl aged 10-17 years with multiple sclerosis.

This chain links TRBV7-2 with TRBJ2-7; D remains ambiguous. The V end lost 1 base, the J end lost 3 bases, and 10 bases lay between the germline ends. This CDR3 is 14 amino acids long. The germline gives CDR1 SGHTA, CDR2 FQGNSA. The CDR3 loop reads CASSLDFGDYEQYF. As DNA, the CDR3 is TGTGCCAGCAGCTTAGATTTTGGGGACTACGAGCAGTACTTC.

The genes are TRBV5-1 and TRBJ1-1; D gene unclear. CDR3 length: 14 amino acids. Trimming pared 2 bases from V and 1 base from J, leaving 9 bases between. Germline V lookup: CDR1 SGHRS, CDR2 YFSETQ. CDR3 in DNA: TGCGCCAGCAGCTTCGCGGTGGGGAACACTGAAGCTTTCTTT. It specifies CASSFAVGNTEAFF.

The J gene is TRBJ2-4, the V gene TRBV29-1; 9 positions agree with TRBD1. Germline trimming cut 6 bases from V and 8 bases from J; bases unmatched to any gene: 11. CDR3 length: 14 amino acids. Germline V CDR1 and CDR2: SQVTM, ANQGSEA. The CDR3 bases are TGCAGCGTCGTACAGGGGGCTATCTCGGACATTCAGTACTTC. Amino acids: CSVVQGAISDIQYF.

DNA of the CDR3: TGCGCCAGCAGCTTGGGTTTGCCTAACTACGAGCAGTACTTC. Amino acids: CASSLGLPNYEQYF. The chain has TRBV5-1 and TRBJ2-7, with D unresolved. Germline V gene lookup returns CDR1 SGHRS and CDR2 YFSETQ. V was clipped by 0 bases and J by 3 bases, with 10 bases between them. The length of the CDR3 is 14 residues.

This clonotype was observed a few times. The genes are TRBV7-2 and TRBJ2-1; 7 positions match TRBD1. Germline assignment: CDR1 SGHTA and CDR2 FQGNSA. The CDR3 is made up of 16 amino acids. V gave up 5 bases and J gave up 2 bases; unmatched junction bases: 9. CDR3 sequence: CASSPNPGTAYNEQFF. CDR3 DNA sequence: TGTGCCAGCAGCCCGAACCCCGGGACAGCCTACAATGAGCAGTTCTTC. The full variable domain, rest sourced from reference TRBV7-2 and TRBJ2-1, is GAGVSQSPSNKVTEKGKDVELRCDPISGHTALYWYRQSLGQGLEFLIYFQGNSAPDKSGLPSDRFSAERTGGSVSTLTIQRTQQEDSAVYLCASSPNPGTAYNEQFFGPGTRLTVL.

The chain recombines TRBV7-2 with TRBJ2-7, with 9 bases identical to TRBD2. Near its end, the DNA agrees better with TRBJ2-5, so the J call may be wrong. The length of the CDR3 is 15 residues. CDR1 and CDR2 (germline): SGHTA, FQGNSA. The DNA for the CDR3 is TGTGCCAGCAGCCCCCAGGGACTAGCTAGAGAGACCCAGTACTTC. Amino acid sequence: CASSPQGLARETQYF.

V gene TRBV19 combines with J gene TRBJ1-1; D remains unclear. Trimming cost V 6 bases and J 3 bases, with 14 bases left between them. The CDR3 is made up of 14 amino acids. The V gene's germline CDR1 is LNHDA and CDR2 SQIVND (reference sequence). Written as DNA, the CDR3 is TGTGCCAGTAGCGGCGGACCCCTCGACACTGAAGCTTTCTTT. Encoded protein: CASSGGPLDTEAFF.

The count of this clonotype is one. The chain uses TRBV2 and TRBJ2-1, with no clear D. V was clipped by 7 bases and J by 4 bases, with 8 bases between them. The length of the CDR3 is 12 residues. CDR1 is SNHLY and CDR2 is FYNNEI in the germline V gene. The CDR3 sequence: CASKRRYNEQFF. CDR3 sequence (DNA): TGTGCCAGCAAGAGGCGGTACAATGAGCAGTTCTTC.

This sequence joins TRBV2 and TRBJ2-1; 7 bases align to TRBD1. Germline V gives CDR1 SNHLY, CDR2 FYNNEI. The CDR3 length is 12 residues. V was clipped by 6 bases and J by 9 bases; unmatched bases: 5. Here the CDR3 reads CASSPGQTEQFF. Here the CDR3 DNA reads TGTGCCAGCAGCCCGGGACAGACTGAGCAGTTCTTC.

This chain joins TRBV5-1 and TRBJ1-4, with 8 bases fitting TRBD1. Germline CDR1 reads SGHRS; CDR2 reads YFSETQ. This CDR3 is 16 amino acids long. Trimming at V came to 2 bases and at J to 7 bases, leaving 10 bases not matched to a gene. This CDR3 reads CASSLVTRGLAEKLFF. CDR3 nucleotide sequence: TGCGCCAGCAGCTTAGTTACCAGGGGGCTTGCTGAAAAACTGTTTTTT.

V is TRBV6-1 and J is TRBJ2-1, with TRBD2 as a possible D gene (5 bases). Trimming took 4 bases from V and 3 from J, leaving 13 bases between them. The germline gives CDR1 MNHNS, CDR2 SASEGT. The CDR3 is 15 amino acids. CDR3 in DNA: TGTGCCAGCAGTGCGTCGAGCGCGGGCTACAATGAGCAGTTCTTC. This gives the protein CASSASSAGYNEQFF.

The chain has TRBV12-3 or TRBV12-4 and TRBJ1-3; tentative D call: TRBD1 (5 bases). The CDR3 is 12 amino acids. V lost 10 bases and J 4 bases, leaving 11 bases between the germline ends. The CDR3 sequence is CATRVAGNTIYF. The CDR3 bases are TGTGCCACCAGGGTCGCCGGAAACACCATATATTTT.

This clonotype has only one observation. V and J are TRBV20-1 and TRBJ2-1; 11 bases map to TRBD2. J lost 6 bases, V lost 5 bases, and 15 bases had no gene match. This CDR3 has 17 residues. Germline CDR1 reads DFQATT; CDR2 reads SNEGSKA (reference sequence). The CDR3 sequence: CSAFPTSGRPTTNEQFF. The CDR3, as DNA: TGCAGTGCTTTCCCCACTAGCGGGAGACCTACTACCAATGAGCAGTTCTTC.

This chain links TRBV7-6 with TRBJ2-1, with D maybe TRBD1 (6 bases). V was trimmed by 2 bases and J by 7 bases, leaving 12 bases between them. Germline lookup yields CDR1 SGHVS and CDR2 FNYEAQ. The CDR3 is 14 residues long. For the CDR3, the DNA is TGTGCCAGCAGCTTAAACAGGGTTACTAATGAGCAGTTCTTC. Its protein product is CASSLNRVTNEQFF.

The chain uses TRBV29-1 and TRBJ2-1, with 13 bases lining up with TRBD2. CDR3 length: 16 residues. Germline trimming cut 3 bases from V and 8 bases from J; bases unmatched to any gene: 10. CDR1 is SQVTM and CDR2 is ANQGSEA in the germline V gene. Here the CDR3 DNA reads TGCAGCGTTGAGTATAGGACTAGCGGGAGTTCGGATGAGCAGTTCTTC. Its translation: CSVEYRTSGSSDEQFF.

The V gene is TRBV9, the J gene TRBJ2-7; 11 bases fit TRBD2. CDR1 and CDR2 from the germline V gene are SGDLS and YYNGEE. This CDR3 is 16 amino acids long. Germline trimming cut 4 bases from V and 7 bases from J; bases unmatched to any gene: 13. The CDR3 DNA reads TGTGCCAGCAGCCCCCCCGGGACTAGCGGCTACAATGAGCAGTACTTC. This gives the protein CASSPPGTSGYNEQYF.

This clonotype was recorded only once. This rearrangement joins TRBV20-1 to TRBJ1-4; 8 nucleotides agree with TRBD1. This CDR3 is built from 18 residues. The V gene end was trimmed by 0 bases and the J gene end by 2 bases; junction bases not matched to a gene: 11. Looked up from germline, CDR1 is DFQATT and CDR2 is SNEGSKA (reference sequence). The chain's CDR3 is CSARDDRGRRVTNEKLFF. In nucleotides, the CDR3 is TGCAGTGCTAGAGACGACAGGGGCCGAAGAGTCACTAATGAAAAACTGTTTTTT.

This clonotype was seen at least ten times. This rearrangement joins TRBV4-1 to TRBJ2-5; D uncertain. From germline, CDR1 is MGHRA and CDR2 YSYEKL. The CDR3 is 14 residues long. Trimming took 4 bases from V and 2 from J, leaving 11 bases between them. CDR3 protein: CASSPPHMQETQYF. CDR3 coding DNA: TGCGCCAGCAGCCCCCCCCACATGCAAGAGACCCAGTACTTC.

The DNA for the CDR3 is TGTGCCAGCAGCATTATTGGTGGGGAACCGAACATTCAGTACTTC. Translating gives CASSIIGGEPNIQYF. V gene TRBV28 combines with J gene TRBJ2-4, with D unclear. Germline V gives CDR1 MDHEN, CDR2 SYDVKM. V dropped 6 bases and J dropped 7 bases, with 19 bases sitting between them. The CDR3 totals 15 residues. Filled out from reference TRBV28 and TRBJ2-4, the complete variable domain reads DVKVTQSSRYLVKRTGEKVFLECVQDMDHENMFWYRQDPGLGLRLIYFSYDVKMKEKGDIPEGYSVSREKKERFSLILESASTNQTSMYLCASSIIGGEPNIQYFGAGTRLSVL.

This clonotype came up many times. The genes are TRBV20-1 and TRBJ2-3, with 10 bases identical to TRBD2. With 3 bases clipped from V and 4 bases from J, the junction kept 7 bases outside the gene matches. Germline CDR1 and CDR2: DFQATT and SNEGSKA (reference sequence). There are 15 residues in the CDR3. The CDR3 DNA is TGCAGTGCTAGCGTGGTCAGCGGGAGGGCAGATACGCAGTATTTT. Translation: CSASVVSGRADTQYF.

The chain recombines TRBV12-3 or TRBV12-4 with TRBJ1-2; no clear D. Between the trimmed V and J ends, which lost 10 bases and 8 bases, there was a span of 20 bases. This CDR3 has 13 residues. CDR3 sequence: CATWEDGKGGYTF. DNA for the CDR3: TGTGCCACCTGGGAGGATGGAAAGGGCGGCTACACCTTC.

Comments on this clonotype: This may come from a read error, since a much larger clone is one base off. Here the CDR3 DNA reads TGTGCCAGCAGCTTGGTGACAGGGGTGCAGTACTTC. Translated, it gives CASSLVTGVQYF. The rearrangement uses TRBV5-6 and TRBJ2-5; TRBD1 aligns across 8 bases. J lost 11 bases, V lost 0 bases, and 3 bases had no gene match. The germline gives CDR1 SGHDT, CDR2 YYEEEE. The CDR3 length is 12 residues.

This clonotype appeared once. The rearrangement links TRBV12-3 or TRBV12-4 to TRBJ1-5; tentative D call: TRBD1 (5 bases). This CDR3 is built from 16 residues. V was clipped by 2 bases and J by 5 bases, with 16 bases between them. This chain's CDR3 is CASSLSYPGGDQPQHF. DNA for the CDR3: TGTGCCAGCAGTTTAAGTTACCCCGGGGGGGATCAGCCCCAGCATTTT.

Comment on this clonotype: An end of the junction does not agree with germline; a read error may underlie this. V gene TRBV6-6 combines with J gene TRBJ1-2; TRBD1 aligns across 7 bases. The germline V gene encodes CDR1 MNHNY and CDR2 SVGAGI (reference sequence). There are 15 residues in the CDR3. CDR3 bases: TGTGCCAGCTGGGACCCAGGGACAGCCTCCTATGACTACACCTTC. This encodes CASWDPGTASYDYTF.

The chain has TRBV14 and TRBJ1-2; no firm D call. V lost 2 bases and J lost 7, with 11 bases in between. Germline assignment: CDR1 SGHDN and CDR2 FVKESK. CDR3 size: 13 residues. The DNA for the CDR3 is TGTGCCAGCAGCCAAAGGCCTTCGGGTGGCTACACCTTC. Protein product: CASSQRPSGGYTF.